These 18 T cell receptor beta chains were sequenced from one sample in a study of response to subunit inactivated influenza vaccine. TCRdb redid the calling of the RT-PCR reads with MiXCR, one entry per CDR3 protein. The sample records fewer than 250,000 distinct CDR3 sequences, around an eighth being singletons. Sequencing was performed on CD8+ T cells sorted from PBMCs, taken more than 4 days after vaccination. The receptors were gathered from a man in his forties or fifties who received an inactivated influenza vaccine.

This sequence joins TRBV4-3 and TRBJ1-6; D might be TRBD1 (6 bases). The CDR3 has 17 amino acids. The V end was cut by 4 bases, the J end by 9 bases, with 22 bases between. Germline V lookup: CDR1 LGHNA, CDR2 YSLEER. The CDR3 DNA reads as TGCGCCAGCAGCCGGAAGACAGGTGGGACTTCGGGTTCACCCCTCCACTTT. Protein: CASSRKTGGTSGSPLHF.

V gene TRBV29-1 combines with J gene TRBJ2-5; 10 nucleotides agree with TRBD2. Germline V gives CDR1 SQVTM, CDR2 ANQGSEA. Trimming removed 3 bases from V and 1 base from J; junction bases left unmatched: 5. The CDR3 runs 15 residues. The CDR3 bases are TGCAGCGTTGACTGGGCTAGCGGGGGCCAAGAGACCCAGTACTTC. Translated: CSVDWASGGQETQYF.

The chain recombines TRBV12-3 or TRBV12-4 with TRBJ2-7, with 7 bases aligning to TRBD1. The V and J ends lost 4 bases and 0 bases, in that order; junction bases with no gene match: 6. This CDR3 has 15 residues. For the CDR3, the DNA is TGTGCCAGCAGTTGGGACAGTACACCCTCCTACGAGCAGTACTTC. Encoded protein: CASSWDSTPSYEQYF.

This clonotype occurred many times. This sequence joins TRBV11-2 and TRBJ1-1, with D hard to call. The CDR3 extends over 13 amino acids. The V end lost 2 bases, the J end lost 0 bases, and 4 bases lay between the germline ends. Germline V CDR1 and CDR2: SGHAT, FQNNGV. The DNA of the CDR3 is TGTGCCAGCAGCTTAAACCTGAACACTGAAGCTTTCTTT. It encodes CASSLNLNTEAFF.

CDR3 loop: CASSQGEQIGTDTQYF. The CDR3 nucleotides are TGTGCCAGCAGCCAAGGGGAACAGATTGGCACAGATACGCAGTATTTT. The gene calls are TRBV4-2 and TRBJ2-3, with D uncertain. The length of the CDR3 is 16 residues. With 1 base removed from V and 1 base from J, the gap between germline ends came to 12 bases. Per germline, CDR1 LGHNA and CDR2 YNFKEQ.

The chain links TRBV30 to TRBJ2-1; D tentatively fits TRBD1 or TRBD2 (6 bases each). This CDR3 region has 13 residues. Germline CDR1 reads GTSNPN; CDR2 reads SVGIG (reference sequence). Trimming removed 7 bases at V and 4 bases at J, with 14 bases between. CDR3 sequence: CASPGDTYNEQFF. The CDR3 DNA reads as TGTGCCTCCCCGGGGGACACTTACAATGAGCAGTTCTTC.

This chain joins TRBV13 and TRBJ2-7; TRBD1 aligns across 9 bases. V gave up 5 bases and J gave up 4 bases; unmatched junction bases: 3. CDR1 is PRHDT and CDR2 is FYEKMQ in the germline V gene (reference sequence). This CDR3 has 13 residues. CDR3 nucleotides: TGTGCCAGCAGCAGGGGGACAGGGTACGAGCAGTACTTC. Protein: CASSRGTGYEQYF. Full variable domain (missing parts from reference TRBV13 and TRBJ2-7): AAGVIQSPRHLIKEKRETATLKCYPIPRHDTVYWYQQGPGQDPQFLISFYEKMQSDKGSIPDRFSAQQFSDYHSELNMSSLELGDSALYFCASSRGTGYEQYFGPGTRLTVT.

This clonotype has only a few counts. V is TRBV15 and J is TRBJ1-1; D is undetermined. The V end lost 3 bases, the J end lost 1 base, and 9 bases lay between the germline ends. CDR1 and CDR2 (germline): LNHNV, YYDKDF (reference sequence). The CDR3 has 14 amino acids. The CDR3 nucleotides read TGTGCCACCAGCAGTGGCCGAAAGAACACTGAAGCTTTCTTT. The encoded protein is CATSSGRKNTEAFF.

In its sample, this clonotype was seen a few times. The V call is TRBV12-3 or TRBV12-4, the J call TRBJ2-5; TRBD2 matches 9 bases. This CDR3 region has 15 residues. V dropped 6 bases and J dropped 2; count of bases not matched to a gene: 7. Here the CDR3 DNA reads TGTGCCAGCAGGTTGGGCGGGGGGGGTCAAGAGACCCAGTACTTC. This sequence encodes CASRLGGGGQETQYF.

The J gene is TRBJ2-7, the V gene TRBV29-1, with 7 bases that match TRBD2. The V gene end was trimmed by 5 bases and the J gene end by 3 bases; junction bases not matched to a gene: 4. The CDR3 has 12 amino acids. Germline CDR1 reads SQVTM; CDR2 reads ANQGSEA. The CDR3 sequence is CSVWEGGYEQYF. DNA for the CDR3: TGCAGCGTTTGGGAGGGCGGCTACGAGCAGTACTTC.

Details on this clonotype: Germline and junction disagree at one end, which may indicate a read error. The J gene is TRBJ2-1, the V gene TRBV9; the D call may be TRBD1 or TRBD2 (5 bases each). CDR3 length: 16 amino acids. CDR1 is SGDLS and CDR2 is YYNGEE in the germline V gene. CDR3 region: CASSVGTEISYNEQFF. CDR3 coding DNA: TGTGCCAGCAGTGTAGGGACCGAGATTTCCTACAATGAGCAGTTCTTC.

The chain recombines TRBV30 with TRBJ1-5, with D tentatively TRBD1 (5 bases). This CDR3 is 13 amino acids long. The V and J ends lost 2 bases and 7 bases respectively, with 12 bases between them. Germline V CDR1 and CDR2: GTSNPN, SVGIG (reference sequence). CDR3 DNA: TGTGCCTGGAGTTCGGGGGGAGGACAGCCCCAGCATTTT. Translated, it gives CAWSSGGGQPQHF.

This clonotype was counted a few times. The V call is TRBV28, the J call TRBJ2-1; D unclear. The CDR3 is made up of 13 amino acids. V was shortened by 6 bases and J by 7 bases, with 13 bases between the two germline ends. Germline assignment: CDR1 MDHEN and CDR2 SYDVKM. The CDR3 here is CASRGTPNNEQFF. The CDR3 DNA reads TGTGCCAGCAGGGGAACACCGAATAATGAGCAGTTCTTC.

This clonotype was found a few times. This chain connects TRBV10-2 to TRBJ1-2; no clear D gene. CDR3 size: 14 residues. V lost 0 bases and J 2 bases, leaving 7 bases between the germline ends. Germline V gene data show CDR1 as WSHSY and CDR2 as SAAADI. In nucleotides, the CDR3 is TGCGCCAGCAGTGAGTCCCCAGAGAACTATGGCTACACCTTC. This gives the protein CASSESPENYGYTF.

The chain uses TRBV10-3 and TRBJ2-1, with 10 bases aligning to TRBD2. The length of the CDR3 is 17 residues. V was clipped by 2 bases and J by 4 bases; unmatched bases: 8. Germline assignment: CDR1 ENHRY and CDR2 SYGVKD. The CDR3 sequence is CAISELGSGRRYNEQFF. In DNA, the CDR3 is TGTGCCATCAGTGAGCTGGGTAGCGGGAGGCGATACAATGAGCAGTTCTTC.

This chain connects TRBV10-3 to TRBJ2-1; D might be TRBD2 (6 bases). CDR3 length: 17 amino acids. CDR1 and CDR2 from the germline V gene are ENHRY and SYGVKD. V was trimmed by 11 bases and J by 0 bases, leaving 23 bases between them. In DNA, the CDR3 is TGTGCCTCCGCCGGGGAGGTCCCCACTAGCTCCTACAATGAGCAGTTCTTC. Its protein product is CASAGEVPTSSYNEQFF.

This clonotype has ten or more counts. The chain employs TRBV10-3 and TRBJ2-3; 9 positions match TRBD2. V was pared by 7 bases and J by 0 bases, with 8 bases of the junction left unmatched. The CDR3 totals 16 residues. CDR1 is ENHRY and CDR2 is SYGVKD in the germline V gene. This chain's CDR3 is CAITGSSGASTDTQYF. CDR3 sequence (DNA): TGTGCCATCACGGGGTCTAGCGGGGCTAGCACAGATACGCAGTATTTT.

This clonotype was found a few times. The chain carries TRBV7-9 and TRBJ1-1; TRBD1 is a possible D gene (6 bases). The germline V gene has CDR1 SEHNR and CDR2 FQNEAQ (reference sequence). The CDR3 length is 11 residues. V was clipped by 8 bases and J by 8 bases, with 12 bases between them. The CDR3 DNA reads as TGTGCCAGCGGTTGGGGGGGCGAAGCTTTCTTT. Translating gives CASGWGGEAFF.